The clone carrying this T cell receptor (beta chain) was counted ten times or more. What it recognizes is unknown. This sample is drawn from a study of CD8 T cells in ankylosing spondylitis. The study's findings and limits: Reported data indicate significant enrichment of disease-linked clones within matched ankylosing spondylitis synovial fluid. Past research had described some motif variants in reactive arthritis synovial fluid and blood. There was a TCR beta motif, made of several highly homologous variants, that appeared characteristic of ankylosing spondylitis blood.

The CDR3 runs 13 residues. The germline CDR1 and CDR2 sequences are KGHDR and SFDVKD. Trimming cost V 0 bases and J 1 base, with 2 bases left between them. TCRdb analysed the 5' RACE reads with MiXCR anew, one entry per CDR3 protein. In the table there are around 140,000 distinct CDR3 sequences, more than 9.5% of which are singletons. This sequence joins TRBV24-1 and TRBJ1-1; D is uncertain. The material sequenced was blood, either unsorted or a sorted T cell fraction (not recorded which). The sequence derives from a female donor with ankylosing spondylitis or in good health (not recorded which). CDR3 nucleotides: TGTGCCACCAGTGATTTGGGGAACACTGAAGCTTTCTTT. This sequence encodes CATSDLGNTEAFF.